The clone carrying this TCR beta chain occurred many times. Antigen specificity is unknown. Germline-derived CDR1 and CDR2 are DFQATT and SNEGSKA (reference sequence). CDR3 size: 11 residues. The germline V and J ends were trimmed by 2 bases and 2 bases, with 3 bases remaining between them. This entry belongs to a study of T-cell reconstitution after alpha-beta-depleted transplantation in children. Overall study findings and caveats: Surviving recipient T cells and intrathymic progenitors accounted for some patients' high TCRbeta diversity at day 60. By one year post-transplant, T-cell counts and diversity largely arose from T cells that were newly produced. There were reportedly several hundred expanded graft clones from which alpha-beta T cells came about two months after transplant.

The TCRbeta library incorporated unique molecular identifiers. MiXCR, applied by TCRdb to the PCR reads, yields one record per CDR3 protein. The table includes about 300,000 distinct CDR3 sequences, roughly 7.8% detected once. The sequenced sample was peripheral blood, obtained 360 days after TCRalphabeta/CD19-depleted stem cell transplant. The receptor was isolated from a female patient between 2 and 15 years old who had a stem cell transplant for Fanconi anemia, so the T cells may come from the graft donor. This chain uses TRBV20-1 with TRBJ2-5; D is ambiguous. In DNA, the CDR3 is TGCAGTGCTAGAAATCAAGAGACCCAGTACTTC. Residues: CSARNQETQYF.